The 12 T cell receptor beta chains below were found in one sample sequenced in a study of early T cells in non-severe SARS-CoV-2 infection. TCRdb called the 5' RACE reads again in MiXCR, with one record for every CDR3 protein. Altogether about 33,000 distinct CDR3 sequences are present, about 5% being singletons, with the ten largest covering 13% to 15%. The material sequenced was whole blood. Receptor source: an adult who was a healthcare worker with PCR-confirmed SARS-CoV-2 infection or an uninfected control (not recorded which).

Only a few counts were recorded for this clonotype. The V call is TRBV6-4, the J call TRBJ1-1; D is undetermined. V lost 4 bases and J 2 bases, leaving 11 bases between the germline ends. Germline V gene data show CDR1 as MRHNA and CDR2 as SNTAGT. The CDR3 spans 14 residues. The DNA for the CDR3 is TGTGCCAGCAGTGCGGGAAGCCCAAACACTGAAGCTTTCTTT. As protein: CASSAGSPNTEAFF.

This clonotype was seen at least ten times. The chain uses TRBV5-1 and TRBJ2-2; no clear D gene. CDR3 length equals 13 residues. CDR1 and CDR2 from the germline V gene are SGHRS and YFSETQ. Trimming pared 5 bases from V and 4 bases from J, leaving 9 bases between. CDR3 sequence: CASSGLATGELFF. The CDR3 DNA follows: TGCGCCAGCAGTGGGCTGGCCACCGGGGAGCTGTTTTTT. The variable domain in full, with the rest retrieved from reference TRBV5-1 and TRBJ2-2, is KAGVTQTPRYLIKTRGQQVTLSCSPISGHRSVSWYQQTPGQGLQFLFEYFSETQRNKGNFPGRFSGRQFSNSRSEMNVSTLELGDSALYLCASSGLATGELFFGEGSRLTVL.

The table lists this clonotype with many counts. V and J are TRBV30 and TRBJ2-1; D unresolved. The CDR3 has 11 residues. Trimming left V 2 bases short and J 8 bases short, with 7 bases between. The germline gives CDR1 GTSNPN, CDR2 SVGIG (reference sequence). The DNA for the CDR3 is TGTGCCTGGAGTAGAGTAGATGAGCAGTTCTTC. This sequence encodes CAWSRVDEQFF.

In its sample, this clonotype was seen a few times. The rearrangement joins TRBV7-2 to TRBJ2-2; tentatively, D is TRBD1 or TRBD2 (5 bases each). Trimming took off 1 base at V and 4 bases at J, with 13 bases between the two ends. CDR3 length equals 16 residues. Germline assignment: CDR1 SGHTA and CDR2 FQGNSA. CDR3 loop: CASSLGPPGTTGELFF. The CDR3 nucleotides are TGTGCCAGCAGCTTAGGACCCCCGGGGACCACCGGGGAGCTGTTTTTT.

This clonotype was seen a handful of times. This chain uses TRBV20-1 with TRBJ1-2; D call uncertain. CDR1 and CDR2 from the germline V gene are DFQATT and SNEGSKA (reference sequence). CDR3 length equals 15 residues. Trimming cost V 1 base and J 2 bases, with 14 bases left between them. CDR3 sequence reads: CSARATRPRNYGYTF. The CDR3 region has the DNA TGCAGTGCTAGAGCTACCCGACCGAGGAACTATGGCTACACCTTC.

This clonotype was recorded a few times. CDR3 coding DNA: TGTGCCAGCAGCTTAGTCGGACAGGGGGACTATGGCTACACCTTC. It is translated as CASSLVGQGDYGYTF. V gene TRBV7-3 combines with J gene TRBJ1-2, with 10 bases lining up with TRBD1. V was pared by 2 bases and J by 3 bases, with 3 bases of the junction left unmatched. The CDR3 consists of 15 residues. The germline V gene has CDR1 SGHTA and CDR2 FQGTGA.

This clonotype was observed a handful of times. This chain uses TRBV6-1 with TRBJ2-1; 7 bases agree with TRBD2. V shed 7 bases, J shed 0 bases, and the junction held 3 bases outside the gene matches. CDR1 is MNHNS, CDR2 SASEGT, per germline. This CDR3 has 14 residues. CDR3 DNA sequence: TGTGCCAGCAACGGGGACTACTCCTACAATGAGCAGTTCTTC. It is translated as CASNGDYSYNEQFF.

Only a few counts were recorded for this clonotype. This chain links TRBV27 with TRBJ2-3, with 8 bases lining up with TRBD2. CDR3 length equals 14 residues. Per germline, CDR1 MNHEY and CDR2 SMNVEV (reference sequence). J lost 6 bases, V lost 5 bases, and 7 bases had no gene match. CDR3 DNA: TGTGCCAGCAGTCTTGGACTAGCCGGGGATACGCAGTATTTT. The encoded protein is CASSLGLAGDTQYF.

This clonotype was recorded at least ten times. The gene calls are TRBV29-1 and TRBJ2-3, with 10 bases matching TRBD1. The CDR3 loop spans 13 amino acids. The V segment lost 4 bases and the J segment 5 bases; nucleotides outside the gene matches: 3. CDR1 SQVTM and CDR2 ANQGSEA come from the germline V gene. The CDR3 bases are TGCAGCGTTGTGACAGGGGGCGAAGATACGCAGTATTTT. Translating it yields CSVVTGGEDTQYF.

With respect to this clonotype: A much larger clone is a single base away; this may be a read error. The chain carries TRBV7-9 and TRBJ1-4; no clear D. CDR1 is SEHNR and CDR2 is FQNEAQ in the germline V gene (reference sequence). The CDR3 runs 14 residues. The CDR3 DNA follows: TGTGCCAGCAGCTCGAGGGTCTCTAATGAAAAACTGTCTTTT. Its protein is CASSSRVSNEKLSF.

This chain links TRBV7-9 with TRBJ1-6; no clear D. CDR3 size: 14 residues. CDR1 is SEHNR and CDR2 is FQNEAQ in the germline V gene (reference sequence). Between the trimmed V and J ends, which lost 1 base and 7 bases, there was a span of 8 bases. The CDR3 spells CASSLGPRNSPLHF. The CDR3 nucleotides read TGTGCCAGCAGCTTAGGACCGAGGAATTCACCCCTCCACTTT. The full variable domain, completed using reference TRBV7-9 and TRBJ1-6, is DTGVSQNPRHKITKRGQNVTFRCDPISEHNRLYWYRQTLGQGPEFLTYFQNEAQLEKSRLLSDRFSAERPKGSFSTLEIQRTEQGDSAMYLCASSLGPRNSPLHFGNGTRLTVT.

The chain couples TRBV3-1 to TRBJ2-7, with D possibly matching TRBD2 (5 bases). Per germline, CDR1 LGHDT and CDR2 YNNKEL (reference sequence). V gave up 4 bases and J gave up 5 bases, with 18 bases separating them. CDR3 length: 15 amino acids. The DNA of the CDR3 is TGTGCCAGCAGCCCCCAACTAGTCGCACCTCACGAGCAGTACTTC. Residues: CASSPQLVAPHEQYF.